This TCR beta chain was retrieved from a study of T cells after yellow fever vaccination. Notes on the study in general: Some clonotypes, a small share, were shared between CD4 and CD8 compartments. Faster peaking, at day 5 versus 15, marked a secondary response that was weaker. Clones from primary vaccination mostly reappeared after the booster (96% CD4, around 90% CD8).

With 1 base removed from V and 4 bases from J, the gap between germline ends came to 7 bases. The length of the CDR3 is 14 residues. CDR1 and CDR2 from the germline V gene are MGHRA and YSYEKL. This clonotype was seen only a few times. Its antigen is unidentified. 5'RACE template switching generated TCR cDNA, adding a universal primer site and UMIs. A single record per CDR3 protein comes from TCRdb applying MiXCR to the 5' RACE reads. The table lists around 72,000 distinct CDR3 sequences, approximately 7.3% of them singletons. Sample: CD8+ T cells sorted from PBMCs, taken 10 days after the first yellow fever vaccination. The TCR was taken from a man between 18 and 29 years old who received the YFV17D yellow fever vaccine. The chain has TRBV4-1 and TRBJ2-2, with D unresolved. The CDR3 loop reads CASSQVPFTGELFF. The CDR3 DNA follows: TGCGCCAGCAGCCAAGTCCCATTCACCGGGGAGCTGTTTTTT.